The T cell receptor beta chain described here comes from a study of T cell responses to AZD1222 COVID-19 vaccine. Study-wide context: Combined were second doses at about 4 or about 12 weeks. Points from the study as a whole: Close to half of all spike-specific TCRs reportedly target regions of the variants that are unmutated. A mostly white British donor set with more females was recruited, and clonal diversity was possibly underestimated. No repertoire was sampled before or during the peak T cell response, only after it.

V gave up 9 bases and J gave up 2 bases; unmatched junction bases: 5. The CDR3 is 15 residues long. Looked up from germline, CDR1 is MNHEY and CDR2 is SMNVEV (reference sequence). Assay used: immunoSEQ multiplex PCR; TCRdb lists only in-frame clones, some missing. This table holds approximately 200,000 clones, 94% found once. A remark on this clone: As yet, its antigen is unknown.

The specimen was peripheral blood, collected on day 0 of AZD1222 vaccination. The TCR comes from an adult in good health. The chain combines TRBV27 with TRBJ1-4; 11 bases agree with TRBD1. DNA of the CDR3: TGTGCCAGTAAGGACAGGGGGCTGACTAATGAAAAACTGTTTTTT. Translated: CASKDRGLTNEKLFF.